This paragraph reports one TCR beta chain. This clone occurred a few times. Which antigen it targets is not known. Qualities for individual bases were not recorded, and no much larger clone is one base off. The CDR3 regions of human TCRbeta chains were subjected to immunosequencing. Under the source paper's analysis protocol: TCRs in the repertoires were matched against a reference library of SARS-CoV-2-specific TCRs that had been generated with the MIRA antigen-specificity platform. Breadth meant the fraction of unique TCRs that were SARS-CoV-2-associated, whereas depth meant the fraction of total T cells that were SARS-CoV-2-associated. Using the MIRA data, each spike-specific TCR was mapped to the spike region that the TCR reacts to and placed in a CD4 or CD8 class. Log10-transformed breadth and depth values were compared by one-way ANOVA with Sidak's multiple comparisons tests. TCRdb re-hosts the immuneACCESS table, in-frame sequences only. Its copies lack some clones; in the studies checked, an unresolved V gene accounts for under half of them, and the cause for the rest is not known. V, J and clone size are taken as reported in that table, and D and trimming were inferred from the DNA itself. For this sample there are tens of thousands of clones; 75% to 90% appear just once. Of the sample, 9.3% falls within the top ten clones.

The meaning of the sample's time point label: about 28 days (+/-7) after the second vaccine dose. AZD1222 recipients with second doses at about 4 weeks or about 12 weeks were pooled, because spike-specific TCR depth and breadth did not differ between schedules. Vaccinee samples came from UK trials COV001 and COV002, including a single-blind randomized controlled phase 2/3 trial of AZD1222 (ChAdOx1 nCoV-19) in healthy adults. Trial participant PBMC samples were collected at day 0 and day 28 after the second dose for TCRbeta chain sequencing. V is pared back by 0 bases and J by 6 bases, with 9 bases lying between the germline termini. Sequences SGHNT (CDR1) and YYREEE (CDR2) are obtained from the germline V gene (reference sequence). From cysteine to phenylalanine, the CDR3 is 14 amino acids long. Only the CDR3 DNA stays, 42 bases, in frame from base 1. The data were obtained in a study of T cell responses to AZD1222 COVID-19 vaccine (dated by TCRdb to the early 2020s). In the study overall: A total of 230 or so trial participants underwent TCR sequencing, of whom 207 received two doses of AZD1222 and some 26 received two doses of the MenACWY control vaccine. Trial participants were enrolled by age into 18-55, 56-69 and 70-plus year subgroups, with about 150, 27 and 61 TCR-sequenced participants respectively. The study at large found these results: Reportedly, close to half of the unique spike-specific TCRs recognized epitopes lying outside the regions that are mutated in the B.1.351 and B.1.1.7 variants. Conclusions about previously exposed vaccinees were limited because only six AZD1222 recipients were SARS-CoV-2 seropositive at baseline. A significant rise in spike-specific TCR breadth and depth was observed after two AZD1222 doses relative to day 0 and relative to MenACWY recipients. The 56-69-year group was small, and its depth increase did not reach significance, likely because of low power. The vaccine-associated CD4 TCRs covered the entire spike protein, and the dominant responses fell in regions 160-218 and 743-854. Participants were mostly white British, with more females than males. The authors suggested clonal diversity may have been underestimated. Because no day 14 peak-response samples were available, repertoires were characterized only after the peak T cell response.

This sequence originates from an adult who received the AZD1222 COVID-19 vaccine. The material sequenced was peripheral blood, taken 28 days after the second AZD1222 dose. The V and J segments used are TRBV5-4 and TRBJ2-2; confidence is insufficient to name the D gene. The CDR3 in this case is CASSLGGPAGELFF. The DNA is TGTGCCAGCAGCTTGGGGGGTCCGGCCGGGGAGCTGTTTTTT. The CDR3 plus the reference TRBV5-4 and TRBJ2-2 genes for the other parts give the full variable domain: ETGVTQSPTHLIKTRGQQVTLRCSSQSGHNTVSWYQQALGQGPQFIFQYYREEENGRGNFPPRFSGLQFPNYSSELNVNALELDDSALYLCASSLGGPAGELFFGEGSRLTVL.